The 31 T cell receptor beta chains below come from one sample, sequenced in a study of tumour-infiltrating T cells in Burkitt lymphoma. Assay: immunoSEQ multiplex PCR; the TCRdb copy retains only in-frame clones and omits some. The sample shows some 15,000 clones, 80% of them seen only once. The material sequenced was tumor tissue. The receptors come from a human donor with diffuse large B-cell lymphoma.

This chain connects TRBV18 to TRBJ2-7; 9 bases are a match to TRBD1. J was trimmed by 6 bases and V by 7 bases; bases with no gene match: 13. Germline CDR1 reads KGHSH; CDR2 reads LQKENI. The CDR3 totals 15 residues. The CDR3 region has the DNA TGTGCCAGCTACTTGATTCCGGGACAGGGCTCCGAGCAGTACTTC. Translating gives CASYLIPGQGSEQYF.

This sequence joins TRBV6-1 and TRBJ1-6; D remains unclear. CDR1 MNHNS and CDR2 SASEGT come from the germline V gene. The CDR3 has 13 residues. V lost 7 bases and J 4 bases, leaving 8 bases between the germline ends. CDR3 protein: CASKQLYNSPLHF. CDR3 sequence (DNA): TGTGCCAGCAAACAACTGTATAATTCACCCCTCCACTTT.

This clone appeared once. The chain uses TRBV7-2 and TRBJ1-5; TRBD1 matches 7 bases. Germline values: CDR1 SGHTA, CDR2 FQGNSA. This CDR3 has 16 residues. J lost 1 base, V lost 5 bases, and 8 bases had no gene match. CDR3 region: CASSPNRGGSNQPQHF. CDR3 in DNA: TGTGCCAGCAGCCCGAACAGGGGAGGGAGCAATCAGCCCCAGCATTTT.

The genes are TRBV6-6 and TRBJ1-1, with D hard to call. Germline V CDR1 and CDR2: MNHNY, SVGAGI (reference sequence). CDR3 length equals 14 residues. Trimming removed 6 bases at V and 0 bases at J, with 11 bases between. In nucleotides, the CDR3 is TGTGCCAGCAGCCCCGGTGGACTGAACACTGAAGCTTTCTTT. It is translated as CASSPGGLNTEAFF.

This rearrangement joins TRBV7-9 to TRBJ2-7, with D perhaps TRBD2 (5 bases). The length of the CDR3 is 16 residues. Per germline, CDR1 SEHNR and CDR2 FQNEAQ (reference sequence). V was clipped by 0 bases and J by 3 bases, with 15 bases between them. The CDR3 region is CASSLARAAFGYEQYF. The CDR3 region has the DNA TGTGCCAGCAGCTTAGCGCGGGCAGCCTTCGGCTACGAGCAGTACTTC.

The V and J genes are TRBV27 and TRBJ1-2; D not resolved. CDR1 MNHEY and CDR2 SMNVEV come from the germline V gene (reference sequence). Trimming stripped 3 bases from V and 4 bases from J, with 12 bases between. The CDR3 spans 14 residues. CDR3: CASSFSRLSYGYTF. CDR3 in DNA: TGTGCCAGCAGTTTTAGTAGATTATCCTATGGCTACACCTTC.

The chain is built from TRBV10-3 and TRBJ2-7, with D possibly matching TRBD1 (5 bases). V shed 6 bases and J shed 2 bases, with 23 bases lying between them. The CDR3 loop spans 17 amino acids. CDR1 ENHRY and CDR2 SYGVKD come from the germline V gene. The CDR3 bases are TGTGCCATCAGCCCATCAGGGTGGTCGTTTGATACCTACGAGCAGTACTTC. Protein sequence: CAISPSGWSFDTYEQYF.

The chain has TRBV15 and TRBJ1-1, with D unresolved. Germline assignment: CDR1 LNHNV and CDR2 YYDKDF (reference sequence). The CDR3 runs 15 residues. V was pared by 4 bases and J by 5 bases, with 17 bases between. The CDR3 bases are TGTGCCACCAGCACTATCTCAGACCCTAGGACTGAAGCTTTCTTT. Translated, it gives CATSTISDPRTEAFF.

The gene calls are TRBV28 and TRBJ1-1; unclear D gene. The CDR3 spans 14 residues. Trimming shortened V by 1 base and J by 2 bases, and 8 bases separated the two germline ends. Germline lookup yields CDR1 MDHEN and CDR2 SYDVKM. CDR3 amino acids: CASSLLTPNTEAFF. CDR3 coding DNA: TGTGCCAGCAGTTTATTAACACCTAACACTGAAGCTTTCTTT.

The chain combines TRBV14 with TRBJ2-2, with 7 bases lining up with TRBD2. V lost 2 bases, J lost 5 bases, and 2 bases stayed unmatched. Germline V CDR1 and CDR2: SGHDN, FVKESK. This CDR3 is built from 14 residues. CDR3 loop: CASSQYGGTGELFF. The CDR3 DNA reads TGTGCCAGCAGCCAATACGGGGGGACCGGGGAGCTGTTTTTT.

This clone was counted between two and nine times. V and J are TRBV4-2 and TRBJ2-2; no clear D gene. Germline V gene sequence: CDR1 LGHNA, CDR2 YNFKEQ. V was clipped by 0 bases and J by 7 bases, with 3 bases between them. The CDR3 sequence is 12 residues long. Here the CDR3 DNA reads TGTGCCAGCAGCCAAGATAACGGGGAGCTGTTTTTT. It codes for CASSQDNGELFF.

This clone was observed once. J is TRBJ1-4 and V is TRBV27; weak D call: TRBD1 (5 bases). Germline V gene lookup returns CDR1 MNHEY and CDR2 SMNVEV (reference sequence). The CDR3 runs 15 residues. The ends were cut back, 4 bases at V and 2 bases at J, with 11 bases in the middle. CDR3 in amino acids: CASSYRQPTNEKLFF. CDR3 nucleotide sequence: TGTGCCAGCAGTTATCGACAGCCTACTAATGAAAAACTGTTTTTT.

The chain links TRBV5-5 to TRBJ2-5; D is uncertain. The V end lost 2 bases, the J end lost 2 bases, and 13 bases lay between the germline ends. This CDR3 is 15 amino acids long. CDR1 is SGHKS and CDR2 is YYEKEE in the germline V gene (reference sequence). The CDR3 here is CASSLEGSKQETQYF. The CDR3, as DNA: TGTGCCAGCAGCTTAGAAGGGTCAAAGCAAGAGACCCAGTACTTC.

This clone is a singleton in its sample. V gene TRBV5-4 combines with J gene TRBJ1-2, with 9 nucleotides matching TRBD1. V shed 7 bases and J 4 bases; nucleotides not matched to a gene: 5. The CDR3 is 13 amino acids. In germline, CDR1 is SGHNT, CDR2 YYREEE (reference sequence). The CDR3: CASGDRASYGYTF. In DNA, the CDR3 is TGTGCCAGCGGGGACAGGGCGAGCTATGGCTACACCTTC.

This clone occurred once. J is TRBJ2-2 and V is TRBV5-5; TRBD2 agrees at 9 bases. The CDR3 is 15 residues long. CDR1 SGHKS and CDR2 YYEKEE come from the germline V gene (reference sequence). The J segment lost 4 bases and the V segment lost 3 bases, leaving 4 bases of the junction unmatched. The CDR3 is CASSSVAGVTGELFF. In nucleotides, the CDR3 is TGTGCCAGCAGCTCCGTAGCGGGAGTCACCGGGGAGCTGTTTTTT.

The gene calls are TRBV19 and TRBJ2-7, with D possibly TRBD2 on 5 matching bases. Germline CDR1 and CDR2: LNHDA and SQIVND (reference sequence). This CDR3 is 15 amino acids long. Trimming removed 0 bases at V and 2 bases at J, with 11 bases between. The CDR3 loop reads CASSIDAAATYEQYF. DNA of the CDR3: TGTGCCAGTAGTATAGATGCAGCGGCAACCTACGAGCAGTACTTC.

This clone came up once. The genes are TRBV5-6 and TRBJ2-3; D gene uncertain. The CDR3 runs to 14 residues. Deletions cut 1 base from V and 1 base from J, with 7 bases between. CDR1 and CDR2 (germline): SGHDT, YYEEEE. The CDR3: CASSLSWGTDTQYF. DNA of the CDR3: TGTGCCAGCAGCTTGTCCTGGGGCACAGATACGCAGTATTTT.

This chain uses TRBV5-6 with TRBJ2-3; D gene uncertain. The germline V gene has CDR1 SGHDT and CDR2 YYEEEE. This CDR3 is built from 12 residues. V lost 3 bases, J lost 6 bases, and 8 bases lay in between. CDR3 in DNA: TGTGCCAGCAGCTACTTTCAGGATACGCAGTATTTT. The encoded protein is CASSYFQDTQYF.

This clone was seen once. Compared with germline, one end of the junction differs, possibly owing to a read error. The chain has TRBV13 and TRBJ2-3; TRBD2 matches 10 bases. Per the germline V gene, CDR1 is PRHDT and CDR2 is FYEKMQ (reference sequence). The CDR3 consists of 15 residues. This chain's CDR3 is CANSSLAGGTDTQYF. In nucleotides, the CDR3 is TGTGCCAACAGCTCCCTAGCGGGGGGCACAGATACGCAGTATTTT. Full variable domain (missing parts from reference TRBV13 and TRBJ2-3): AAGVIQSPRHLIKEKRETATLKCYPIPRHDTVYWYQQGPGQDPQFLISFYEKMQSDKGSIPDRFSAQQFSDYHSELNMSSLELGDSALYFCANSSLAGGTDTQYFGPGTRLTVL.

The J gene is TRBJ1-2, the V gene TRBV7-2; 7 nucleotides match TRBD1. Per germline, CDR1 SGHTA and CDR2 FQGNSA. J lost 3 bases, V lost 5 bases, and 3 bases had no gene match. This CDR3 spans 13 amino acids. The CDR3 here is CASSRGQDYGYTF. The CDR3 region has the DNA TGTGCCAGCAGCAGGGGGCAGGACTATGGCTACACCTTC.

CDR3 loop: CASSATEGTDTQYF. CDR3 in DNA: TGTGCCAGCAGCGCAACTGAAGGGACAGATACGCAGTATTTT. V and J are TRBV6-5 and TRBJ2-3; no firm D call. CDR1 is MNHEY, CDR2 SVGAGI, per germline. This CDR3 is 14 amino acids long. V lost 6 bases, J lost 3 bases, and 13 bases lay in between.

The DNA of the CDR3 is TGTGCCATCAGCCCCGGGACTAGAGGCTACGAGCAGTACTTC. Translation: CAISPGTRGYEQYF. The chain carries TRBV10-3 and TRBJ2-7; 8 positions agree with TRBD2. Germline trimming cut 6 bases from V and 3 bases from J; bases unmatched to any gene: 7. Germline V gene data show CDR1 as ENHRY and CDR2 as SYGVKD. The CDR3 loop spans 14 amino acids.

This clone was recorded a few times. The chain joins TRBV5-4 to TRBJ1-2; the D is unclear. Trimming removed 3 bases from V and 6 bases from J, with 15 bases in between. Germline values: CDR1 SGHNT, CDR2 YYREEE (reference sequence). The CDR3 runs 14 residues. Here the CDR3 DNA reads TGTGCCAGCAGCTCTGAGGCAGGATGGAATGGCTACACCTTC. Its protein is CASSSEAGWNGYTF. Full variable domain (rest looked up from reference TRBV5-4 and TRBJ1-2): ETGVTQSPTHLIKTRGQQVTLRCSSQSGHNTVSWYQQALGQGPQFIFQYYREEENGRGNFPPRFSGLQFPNYSSELNVNALELDDSALYLCASSSEAGWNGYTFGSGTRLTVV.

V usage is TRBV7-2 and J usage is TRBJ2-5, with 8 bases aligning to TRBD2. With V trimmed by 3 bases and J by 7 bases, 10 bases remained unmatched. Germline lookup yields CDR1 SGHTA and CDR2 FQGNSA. The CDR3 is 15 residues long. CDR3 protein: CASSFSGLVGRTQYF. The CDR3 DNA follows: TGTGCCAGCAGCTTTTCGGGACTAGTGGGCAGGACCCAGTACTTC.

V is TRBV6-5 and J is TRBJ2-3; TRBD2 might be the D (6 bases). CDR3 length equals 13 residues. The ends were cut back, 10 bases at V and 0 bases at J, with 11 bases in the middle. Looked up from germline, CDR1 is MNHEY and CDR2 is SVGAGI. CDR3 DNA: TGTGCCACCGTAGGGACTAGCACAGATACGCAGTATTTT. This gives the protein CATVGTSTDTQYF.

This clone was seen once. The V gene is TRBV25-1, the J gene TRBJ2-5, with TRBD1 matching 7 bases. Germline V gives CDR1 MGHDK, CDR2 SYGVNS. This CDR3 is built from 14 residues. Trimming cost V 4 bases and J 5 bases; bases outside gene matches: 7. CDR3 sequence (DNA): TGTGCCAGCAGTGTAAAGACAGGGCGGGAGACCCAGTACTTC. Translation gives CASSVKTGRETQYF. The full variable domain, its missing parts supplied by reference TRBV25-1 and TRBJ2-5, is EADIYQTPRYLVIGTGKKITLECSQTMGHDKMYWYQQDPGMELHLIHYSYGVNSTEKGDLSSESTVSRIRTEHFPLTLESARPSHTSQYLCASSVKTGRETQYFGPGTRLLVL.

The rearrangement uses TRBV2 and TRBJ2-3; tentative D call: TRBD1 (5 bases). Trimming left V 7 bases short and J 7 bases short, with 9 bases between. The CDR3 is 11 residues long. CDR1 is SNHLY and CDR2 is FYNNEI in the germline V gene. CDR3 in amino acids: CASKPDNTQYF. CDR3 DNA: TGTGCCAGCAAACCGGACAATACGCAGTATTTT.

The rearrangement uses TRBV27 and TRBJ2-1; D possibly corresponds to TRBD2 (6 bases). Trimming took off 4 bases at V and 0 bases at J, with 13 bases between the two ends. The CDR3 is made up of 16 amino acids. The V gene's germline CDR1 is MNHEY and CDR2 SMNVEV (reference sequence). The CDR3 here is CASSSAQGGSYNEQFF. CDR3 DNA: TGTGCCAGCAGTTCCGCTCAGGGAGGCTCCTACAATGAGCAGTTCTTC.

The rearrangement joins TRBV15 to TRBJ1-1; D unresolved. V was clipped by 4 bases and J by 1 base, with 7 bases between them. This CDR3 has 13 residues. The germline CDR1 and CDR2 sequences are LNHNV and YYDKDF (reference sequence). CDR3 protein: CATSTEGNTEAFF. CDR3 bases: TGTGCCACCAGCACAGAAGGGAACACTGAAGCTTTCTTT.

A single count supports this clone. This chain connects TRBV4-2 to TRBJ1-5; D is undetermined. V lost 0 bases to trimming and J lost 6 bases, with 6 bases between them. The CDR3 runs to 13 residues. Germline V gives CDR1 LGHNA, CDR2 YNFKEQ. The CDR3 nucleotides read TGTGCCAGCAGCCAAGATCTTCGTCAGCCCCAGCATTTT. It yields the protein CASSQDLRQPQHF.

The sample holds a few counts of this clone. The chain carries TRBV7-9 and TRBJ2-5; no clear D. The CDR3 totals 12 residues. From germline, CDR1 is SEHNR and CDR2 FQNEAQ (reference sequence). Between the trimmed V and J ends, which lost 1 base and 5 bases, there was a span of 5 bases. CDR3 bases: TGTGCCAGCAGCTTAGGGGTGGAGACCCAGTACTTC. The encoded protein is CASSLGVETQYF.